This entry lists 8 T cell receptor beta chains sequenced from one sample in a study of CD8+ T cells in alopecia areata. The authors extracted RNA and reverse transcribed it into cDNA as the sequencing template. Produced via immunoSEQ multiplex PCR; TCRdb's table is partial and in-frame only. The data contain some 200,000 clones, roughly 50% of them singletons. The treatment here: oral pan-JAK inhibitor, 5-10 mg twice daily. The source was CD4+ T cells sorted from blood, collected at week 24, from a patient treated with tofacitinib. These receptors originate from a human donor with alopecia areata.

This clone has only one observation. This sequence joins TRBV10-3 and TRBJ1-2; D uncertain. Germline V gene data show CDR1 as ENHRY and CDR2 as SYGVKD. V lost 5 bases and J 5 bases, leaving 9 bases between the germline ends. The CDR3 is made up of 12 amino acids. The CDR3 DNA reads as TGTGCCATCAGTTCAGTTAATTATGGCTACACCTTC. It yields the protein CAISSVNYGYTF.

The gene calls are TRBV29-1 and TRBJ2-5; 9 bases align to TRBD1. V dropped 7 bases and J dropped 4; count of bases not matched to a gene: 10. The CDR3 runs 14 residues. Germline CDR1 and CDR2: SQVTM and ANQGSEA. CDR3 loop: CSADGQGQGETQYF. CDR3 DNA sequence: TGCAGCGCCGATGGACAGGGGCAGGGAGAGACCCAGTACTTC.

The rearrangement uses TRBV5-6 and TRBJ2-1; TRBD1 or TRBD2 may be the D gene (6 bases each). CDR3 size: 13 residues. V gave up 4 bases and J gave up 7 bases, with 12 bases separating them. Germline CDR1 is SGHDT and CDR2 is YYEEEE. CDR3 residues: CASSRQGRNEQFF. CDR3 coding DNA: TGTGCCAGCAGCCGCCAGGGGAGGAATGAGCAGTTCTTC.

V and J are TRBV27 and TRBJ1-2; 7 bases map to TRBD1. The CDR3 spans 13 residues. Germline CDR1 MNHEY, CDR2 SMNVEV (reference sequence). With V trimmed by 6 bases and J by 5 bases, 6 bases remained unmatched. CDR3 in amino acids: CASSHRGLYGYTF. CDR3 in DNA: TGTGCCAGCAGCCACAGGGGCCTGTATGGCTACACCTTC.

The chain is built from TRBV11-1 and TRBJ2-5; a possible D gene is TRBD2 (5 bases). Germline V CDR1 and CDR2: SGHAT, FQDESV (reference sequence). The CDR3 has 15 residues. V lost 1 base to trimming and J lost 5 bases, with 14 bases between them. The CDR3 spells CASSLDPGTGETQYF. In nucleotides, the CDR3 is TGTGCCAGCAGCTTAGATCCGGGAACGGGTGAGACCCAGTACTTC. Full variable domain (outside the CDR3, taken from reference TRBV11-1 and TRBJ2-5): EAEVAQSPRYKITEKSQAVAFWCDPISGHATLYWYRQILGQGPELLVQFQDESVVDDSQLPKDRFSAERLKGVDSTLKIQPAELGDSAMYLCASSLDPGTGETQYFGPGTRLLVL.

The genes are TRBV30 and TRBJ2-7; D not resolved. V lost 3 bases to trimming and J lost 2 bases, with 11 bases between them. The CDR3 has 13 amino acids. CDR1 GTSNPN and CDR2 SVGIG come from the germline V gene (reference sequence). Written as DNA, the CDR3 is TGTGCCTGGAGACAAGGGCCTCCCTACGAGCAGTACTTC. It specifies CAWRQGPPYEQYF.

The chain recombines TRBV11-1 with TRBJ2-3; 10 nucleotides align to TRBD2. This CDR3 has 17 residues. Germline V gene sequence: CDR1 SGHAT, CDR2 FQDESV (reference sequence). The V gene end was trimmed by 5 bases and the J gene end by 6 bases; junction bases not matched to a gene: 14. This chain's CDR3 is CASSPRTSGSEGDTQYF. CDR3 DNA sequence: TGTGCCAGCAGCCCTCGGACTAGCGGCTCCGAAGGGGATACGCAGTATTTT.

V and J are TRBV2 and TRBJ2-1, with TRBD1 as a possible D gene (5 bases). Germline V gene lookup returns CDR1 SNHLY and CDR2 FYNNEI. The CDR3 loop spans 14 amino acids. V was pared by 4 bases and J by 4 bases, with 11 bases between. CDR3 coding DNA: TGTGCCAGCAGTGCCCGAGCAGGGTACAATGAGCAGTTCTTC. This encodes CASSARAGYNEQFF.